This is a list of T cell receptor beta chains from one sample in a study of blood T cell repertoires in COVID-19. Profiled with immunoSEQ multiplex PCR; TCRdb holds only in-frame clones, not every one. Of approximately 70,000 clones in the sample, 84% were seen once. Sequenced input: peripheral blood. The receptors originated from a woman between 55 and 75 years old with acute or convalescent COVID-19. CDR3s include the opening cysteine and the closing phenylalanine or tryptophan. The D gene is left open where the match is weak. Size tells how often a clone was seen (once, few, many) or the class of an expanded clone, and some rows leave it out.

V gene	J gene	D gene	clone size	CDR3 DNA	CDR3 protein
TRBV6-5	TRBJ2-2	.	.	TGTGCCAGCACAAGCGGGTTTGCCGGGGAGCTGTTTTTT	CASTSGFAGELFF
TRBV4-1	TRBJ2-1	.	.	TGCGCCAGCAGCCAACCGACCGGGACCACTGGGAGGCACAATGAGCAGTTCTTC	CASSQPTGTTGRHNEQFF
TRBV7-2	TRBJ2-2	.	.	TGTGCCAGCAGCTGGGGGGGCCGGACCGGGGAGCTGTTTTTT	CASSWGGRTGELFF
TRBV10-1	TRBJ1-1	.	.	TGCGCCAGCGCCGGTCTGAACACTGAAGCTTTCTTT	CASAGLNTEAFF
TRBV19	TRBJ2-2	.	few	TGTGCCAGTAACCCACGGACGGGAAACACCGGGGAGCTGTTTTTT	CASNPRTGNTGELFF
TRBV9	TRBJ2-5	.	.	TGTGCCAGCAGCGTTACGGGGGAAGTGTGGGAGACCCAGTACTTC	CASSVTGEVWETQYF
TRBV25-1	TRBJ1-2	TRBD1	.	TGTGCCAGCAGTATACGGACAGGGTTCGGCTACACCTTC	CASSIRTGFGYTF
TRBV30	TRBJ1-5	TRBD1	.	TGTGCCTGGAGTGTATCTAGAACCGGGACAGTTAATCAGCCCCAGCATTTT	CAWSVSRTGTVNQPQHF
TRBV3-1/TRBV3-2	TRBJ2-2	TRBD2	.	TGTGCCAGCAGCCTGTCTAGCGGGGGCACCGGGGAGCTGTTTTTT	CASSLSSGGTGELFF
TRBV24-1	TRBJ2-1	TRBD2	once	TGTGCCACCAGTGATGGACTAGCGGGGGGGAATGAGCAGTTCTTC	CATSDGLAGGNEQFF
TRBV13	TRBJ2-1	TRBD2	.	TGTGCCAGCAGTCCGGATTCACTAGCGGGGGAGAGCAATGAGCAGTTCTTC	CASSPDSLAGESNEQFF
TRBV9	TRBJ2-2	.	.	TGTGCCAGCAGCGTAGTCGAGGGTTGGACCGGGGAGCTGTTTTTT	CASSVVEGWTGELFF
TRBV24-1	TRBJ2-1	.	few	TGTGCCACCAGTGACCCCGGGGGTAATGAGCAGTTCTTC	CATSDPGGNEQFF
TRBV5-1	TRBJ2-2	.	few	TGCGCCAGTGGGACATCGAACACCGGGGAGCTGTTTTTT	CASGTSNTGELFF
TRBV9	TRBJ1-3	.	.	TGTGCCAGCAGCGTAGCAGGCCTCTCTGGAAACACCATATATTTT	CASSVAGLSGNTIYF
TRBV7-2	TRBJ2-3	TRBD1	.	TGTGCCAGCAGCTATAGACAGGGTAGGGATACGCAGTATTTT	CASSYRQGRDTQYF
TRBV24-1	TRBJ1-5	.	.	TGTGCCACCAGTGACCACCGGGGTCAGCCCCAGCATTTT	CATSDHRGQPQHF
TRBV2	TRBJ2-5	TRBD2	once	TGTGCCAGCAGTGAAGCGAAGGGCGGGGGACTAGAGACCCAGTACTTC	CASSEAKGGGLETQYF
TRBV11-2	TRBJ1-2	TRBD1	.	TGTGCCAGCAGCAGGGGACAGGGGGAACGTGGCTACACCTTC	CASSRGQGERGYTF
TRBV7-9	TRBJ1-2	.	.	TGTGCCAGCAGCGACAAAGCCAACAGCCCTTCGTATGGCTACACCTTC	CASSDKANSPSYGYTF
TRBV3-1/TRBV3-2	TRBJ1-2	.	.	TGTGCCAGCAGCCAAGATTTGTCCGGCGGGGGCCGACATGGCTACACCTTC	CASSQDLSGGGRHGYTF
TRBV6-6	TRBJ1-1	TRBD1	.	TGTGCCAGCAGTTACAGCTTGACAGGGGTGAAGGCTGAAGCTTTCTTT	CASSYSLTGVKAEAFF
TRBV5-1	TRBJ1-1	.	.	TGCGCCAGCAGCTCCTCAGTTGCCGGGTCTCCAAACACTGAAGCTTTCTTT	CASSSSVAGSPNTEAFF
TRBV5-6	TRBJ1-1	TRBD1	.	TGTGCCAGCAGCCCGACGGGACAGGAAGCTTTCTTT	CASSPTGQEAFF
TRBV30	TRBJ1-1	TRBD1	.	TGTGCCCTAACCAGGGGGCGCTTACGGATGAACACTGAAGCTTTCTTT	CALTRGRLRMNTEAFF
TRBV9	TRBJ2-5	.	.	TGTGCCAGCACCAAAGGGGGGGCCGGGGAGACCCAGTACTTC	CASTKGGAGETQYF
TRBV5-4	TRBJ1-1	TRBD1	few	TGTGCCAGCAGCAGACAGGGGGCTGTTGAAGCTTTCTTT	CASSRQGAVEAFF
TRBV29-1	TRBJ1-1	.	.	TGCAGTGGCGGGGGGGGGAACACTGAAGCTTTCTTT	CSGGGGNTEAFF
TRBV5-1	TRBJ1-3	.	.	TGCGCCAGCAGCGTGGTCGGGGATCCTTCTGGAAACACCATATATTTT	CASSVVGDPSGNTIYF
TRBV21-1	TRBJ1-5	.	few	TGTGCCAGCAGCAAGCCAGGGGTAAATCAGCCCCAGCATTTT	CASSKPGVNQPQHF
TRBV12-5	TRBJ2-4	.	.	TGTGCTAGTGGGACCGACAGGTTATTAGCCAAAAACATTCAGTACTTC	CASGTDRLLAKNIQYF
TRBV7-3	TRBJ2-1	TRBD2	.	TGTGCCAGCAGCCAAATTAGCGGGAGCTCCTACAATGAGCAGTTCTTC	CASSQISGSSYNEQFF
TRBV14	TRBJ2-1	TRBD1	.	TGTGCCAGCAGCCAAACGGGACAGGGAGACAATGAGCAGTTCTTC	CASSQTGQGDNEQFF
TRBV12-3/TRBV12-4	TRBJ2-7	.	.	TGTGCCAGCAGTACAGGATTCCTCTACGAGCAGTACTTC	CASSTGFLYEQYF
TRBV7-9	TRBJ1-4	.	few	TGTGCCAGCAGCTTAAACCTCGGACAGAATAATGAAAAACTGTTTTTT	CASSLNLGQNNEKLFF
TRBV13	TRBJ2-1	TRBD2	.	TGTGCCAGCAGCTCGGGACTAGGAACGTACAATGAGCAGTTCTTC	CASSSGLGTYNEQFF
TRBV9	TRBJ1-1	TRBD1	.	TGTGCCAGCAGCGTAGTGGCAGGGGGCAACACTGAAGCTTTCTTT	CASSVVAGGNTEAFF
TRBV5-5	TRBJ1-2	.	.	TGTGCCAGCAGCACAGGCTCAACTATGGGCTACACCTTC	CASSTGSTMGYTF
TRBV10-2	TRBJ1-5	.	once	TGCGCCAGCAGTGCGAGGGTTGGTCAGCCCCAGCATTTT	CASSARVGQPQHF
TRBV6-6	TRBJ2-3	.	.	TGTGCCAGCAGCCGATTAAGCGCTACGCAGTATTTT	CASSRLSATQYF
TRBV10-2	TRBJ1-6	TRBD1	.	TGCGCCAGTGCGGACAGGAATAATTCACCCCTCCACTTT	CASADRNNSPLHF
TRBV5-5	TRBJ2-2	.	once	TGTGCCACCGCCACTAGGGTAAACACCGGGGAGCTGTTTTTT	CATATRVNTGELFF
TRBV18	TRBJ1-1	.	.	TGTGCCAGCTCCGAGGGTGGGAACACTGAAGCTTTCTTT	CASSEGGNTEAFF
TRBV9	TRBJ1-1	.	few	TGTGCCAGCAGCCTCCGAATCCGGGATGAAGCTTTCTTT	CASSLRIRDEAFF
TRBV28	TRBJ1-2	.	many	TGTGCCAGCAGCCCAGTGGGCAGGGTCGTAGGTAACTATGGCTACACCTTC	CASSPVGRVVGNYGYTF
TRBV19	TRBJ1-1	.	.	TGTGCCAGTAGTATTTCCGTTGAAGCTTTCTTT	CASSISVEAFF
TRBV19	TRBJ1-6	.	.	TGTGCCAGTAACTCGGGGGGTGGTAGCTCCCTCCACTTT	CASNSGGGSSLHF
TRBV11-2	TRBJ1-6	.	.	TGTGCCAGCAGCGACAGGACGAATTCACCCCTCCACTTT	CASSDRTNSPLHF
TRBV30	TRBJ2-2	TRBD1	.	TGTGCCTGGAGTGGACAGGGTGGGGAGCTGTTTTTT	CAWSGQGGELFF
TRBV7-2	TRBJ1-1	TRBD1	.	TGTGCCAGCAGCTTAGCGCAGGGGGCGAGAACTTTCTTT	CASSLAQGARTFF
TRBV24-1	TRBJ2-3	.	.	TGTGCCACCAGTGATTTAGGCAGGGGCGCGGATACGCAGTATTTT	CATSDLGRGADTQYF
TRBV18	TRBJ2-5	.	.	TGTGCCAGCTCACGCGCTGTAGAGGAGACCCAGTACTTC	CASSRAVEETQYF
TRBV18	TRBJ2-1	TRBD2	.	TGTGCCAGCTCACCGCGGGGGGGCGTCGGTGAGCAGTTCTTC	CASSPRGGVGEQFF
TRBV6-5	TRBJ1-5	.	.	TGTGCCAGCAGTTACCGGGAAGGCAATCAGCCCCAGCATTTT	CASSYREGNQPQHF
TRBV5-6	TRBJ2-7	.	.	TGTGCCAGCAGCTTGGCCAATTTAGGGCGGGACTACGAGCAGTACTTC	CASSLANLGRDYEQYF
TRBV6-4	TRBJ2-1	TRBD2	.	TGTGCCCGCAGTGACTCGGGGGGGGGCGACTACAATGAGCAGTTCTTC	CARSDSGGGDYNEQFF
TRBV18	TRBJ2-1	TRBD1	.	TGTGCCAGCTCACTACAAACAGGGGGCGCGAAGGTTCAGAATGAGCAGTTCTTC	CASSLQTGGAKVQNEQFF
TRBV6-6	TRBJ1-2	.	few	TGTGCCAGCAGACAGGGCCAAGGTGGCTACACCTTC	CASRQGQGGYTF